Listed below are T cell receptor beta chains from one sample, sequenced in a study of CD8 T cells in Susac syndrome. TCRdb analysed the immunoSEQ multiplex PCR reads with MiXCR anew, one entry per CDR3 protein. The sample has approximately 130,000 distinct CDR3 sequences, under 95% seen once. The specimen was CD8+ T cells from PBMCs. These TCRs come from a human donor with multiple sclerosis. Each CDR3 is given without its conserved first and last residue. Fields, in order: clone size, V gene, CDR3 protein. Clone size appears in some rows only: once, few, many, or a class for an expanded clone.

once TRBV23-1 ASSQFEEYNEQF
- TRBV18 ASSPVSGTENTEAF
- TRBV14 ASSQVTGGRSGANVLT
few TRBV11-2 ASSLVGGGEQF
- TRBV5-4 ASSLETDGYT
once TRBV7-9 ASNHPLDRGSGNEQF
- TRBV7-9 ASSQGRDYTDTQY
- TRBV21-1 ASKTAPGGYTYEQY
- TRBV12-3/TRBV12-4 ASSLSVAGELF
- TRBV9 ASSPWDRGGNGYT
- TRBV27 ASSHGYDYGYT
- TRBV19 ASSIDLHEQY
- TRBV6-2/TRBV6-3 ASSYGTAFLYSYEQY
- TRBV30 AWNRGLAGDEQF
- TRBV7-9 ASSLVLGPYNEQF
- TRBV15 ATSRDSVREDEQY
few TRBV7-9 AIGGLAIYEQY
- TRBV6-1 ASSEFVEILNTEAF
once TRBV11-2 ASSLDRFSNQPQH
- TRBV5-6 ASSSGHITEAF
- TRBV7-8 ASSLVYSRYGYT
- TRBV11-2 ASSLRTGGGSDTEAF
- TRBV9 ASSVASGRTSTDTQY
- TRBV18 ASSPPGNSLSSYEQY
- TRBV15 ASRPNTNEKLF
- TRBV6-2/TRBV6-3 ASIPIGGQETQY
- TRBV27 ASQPSEGVFHQPQH
- TRBV19 ASSNRETYEQY
- TRBV19 ASRAGLAGNEQF
- TRBV2 ASREQGGNYGYT
- TRBV27 ASRKQGITEAF
- TRBV6-2/TRBV6-3 ASRTLADSYEQY
- TRBV4-1 ASSQAGGPNTEAF
- TRBV7-2 ASSQPWAGRGLNEQF
- TRBV14 ASSQAGLAGARLY
- TRBV30 AWSVSNNEQF
- TRBV27 ASRTGYPNQPQH
- TRBV29-1 SVEGRDRAGEQF
- TRBV5-6 ASSPPQGQENYGYT
- TRBV20-1 SAREIAGKAYEQY
few TRBV4-2 ASSQDAGGTYEQY
- TRBV12-3/TRBV12-4 ASLDTYGYT
- TRBV5-6 ASSGATRGETQY
- TRBV5-1 ASTPEGLSGNTIY
- TRBV11-2 ASSLGTLDYEQY
once TRBV5-4 ATPLARTLYGYT
- TRBV27 ASSLLQGTTEAF
- TRBV9 ASSPLGGSNTGELF
- TRBV2 ASSESGEATEAF
- TRBV7-6 ASSRTGSTGELF
- TRBV2 ASSEGLLYEQY
- TRBV12-3/TRBV12-4 ASSFRQTQY
- TRBV20-1 SARSRTGFSSYEQY
- TRBV27 ASSLSRNTEAF
- TRBV5-6 ASSLWHRDQETQY
once TRBV28 ASSTMGDTEAF
- TRBV25-1 ASSSEVGDTGELF
- TRBV9 ASSAGLTEQF
few TRBV12-3/TRBV12-4 ATLGGPYEQY
- TRBV7-2 ASSIQDFYEQY